These 20 T cell receptor beta chains were all obtained from the same sample, sequenced in a study of control samples from healthy donors and cancer patients. TCRdb keeps only in-frame clones here, not all; method: immunoSEQ multiplex PCR. The sample carries fewer than 200,000 clones, roughly 95% recorded once. Sequencing was carried out using blood. The source of these receptors is a woman aged 30 to 39 in good health.

This rearrangement joins TRBV15 to TRBJ2-3; D gene unclear. The germline V gene encodes CDR1 LNHNV and CDR2 YYDKDF (reference sequence). The CDR3 sequence is 15 residues long. Trimming removed 0 bases at V and 0 bases at J, with 7 bases between. CDR3 in amino acids: CATSRDASSTDTQYF. The CDR3 DNA reads TGTGCCACCAGCAGAGATGCTTCTAGCACAGATACGCAGTATTTT. Based on the CDR3 plus reference TRBV15 and TRBJ2-3, the full variable domain is DAMVIQNPRYQVTQFGKPVTLSCSQTLNHNVMYWYQQKSSQAPKLLFHYYDKDFNNEADTPDNFQSRRPNTSFCFLDIRSPGLGDTAMYLCATSRDASSTDTQYFGPGTRLTVL.

V usage is TRBV6-2 or TRBV6-3 and J usage is TRBJ2-1; weak D call: TRBD2 (6 bases). The CDR3 extends over 16 amino acids. Trimming took off 5 bases at V and 6 bases at J, with 20 bases between the two ends. The germline CDR1 and CDR2 sequences are MNHEY and SVGEGT. CDR3 DNA: TGTGCCAGCAGTGGATCAGCGGGCAGTGGGGGCAATGAGCAGTTCTTC. It specifies CASSGSAGSGGNEQFF.

The chain recombines TRBV27 with TRBJ2-2; D remains unclear. The CDR3 spans 13 residues. Trimming removed 3 bases at V and 2 bases at J, with 4 bases between. Germline CDR1 MNHEY, CDR2 SMNVEV (reference sequence). The CDR3 is CASSLPNTGELFF. In DNA, the CDR3 is TGTGCCAGCAGTTTGCCCAACACCGGGGAGCTGTTTTTT.

The chain is built from TRBV7-9 and TRBJ2-3, with TRBD2 matching 7 bases. Germline V gives CDR1 SEHNR, CDR2 FQNEAQ (reference sequence). Unmatched junction bases numbered 1, after V lost 0 bases and J lost 1 base. The CDR3 consists of 15 residues. The CDR3 protein is CASSLALAGTDTQYF. CDR3 in DNA: TGTGCCAGCAGCTTAGCGCTAGCGGGCACAGATACGCAGTATTTT.

This clone was counted once. The rearrangement uses TRBV11-2 and TRBJ2-2; possibly TRBD1 for D (5 bases). This CDR3 has 16 amino acids. The V end was cut by 4 bases, the J end by 8 bases, with 20 bases between. Per the germline V gene, CDR1 is SGHAT and CDR2 is FQNNGV. The CDR3 DNA follows: TGTGCCAGCAGCTCTCCAAGGGGCGGTTGGGTAGGGGAGCTGTTTTTT. Protein sequence: CASSSPRGGWVGELFF.

V usage is TRBV27 and J usage is TRBJ2-7; no clear D. The CDR3 has 14 amino acids. Germline V lookup: CDR1 MNHEY, CDR2 SMNVEV (reference sequence). Trimming removed 3 bases from V and 4 bases from J, with 13 bases in between. The CDR3 spells CASSFKVPNYEQYF. The CDR3 DNA is TGTGCCAGCAGTTTCAAGGTGCCAAATTACGAGCAGTACTTC.

This rearrangement joins TRBV28 to TRBJ1-1; D ambiguous. The germline V gene encodes CDR1 MDHEN and CDR2 SYDVKM. The CDR3 has 11 amino acids. The germline V and J ends were trimmed by 5 bases and 7 bases, with 8 bases remaining between them. CDR3 DNA: TGTGCCAGCAGTGTAAGGCTTGAAGCTTTCTTT. Its protein is CASSVRLEAFF.

The chain has TRBV28 and TRBJ1-2; a weak D match, TRBD1 (5 bases). The CDR3 runs to 15 residues. Trimming took 6 bases from V and 4 from J, leaving 18 bases between them. Germline assignment: CDR1 MDHEN and CDR2 SYDVKM. CDR3 coding DNA: TGTGCCAGCAGCTCAGCATTGGGACTGAGCTATGGCTACACCTTC. Translation gives CASSSALGLSYGYTF.

The CDR3 DNA reads TGTGCCAGCAGTGGCAGATGGAGTTCTTCAGATACGCAGTATTTT. It translates to CASSGRWSSSDTQYF. This rearrangement joins TRBV2 to TRBJ2-3; D is undetermined. The CDR3 is 15 residues long. From germline, CDR1 is SNHLY and CDR2 FYNNEI. Between the trimmed V and J ends, which lost 4 bases and 4 bases, there was a span of 15 bases.

V usage is TRBV4-1 and J usage is TRBJ2-7, with 9 bases aligning to TRBD1. V was clipped by 3 bases and J by 4 bases; unmatched bases: 7. CDR1 and CDR2 from the germline V gene are MGHRA and YSYEKL. This CDR3 contains 15 residues. This chain's CDR3 is CASSQGQGLSYEQYF. The CDR3 DNA is TGCGCCAGCAGCCAGGGACAGGGACTCTCTTACGAGCAGTACTTC.

V gene TRBV30 combines with J gene TRBJ1-1; a weak D match, TRBD1 (5 bases). This CDR3 contains 11 residues. Trimming cost V 1 base and J 5 bases, with 5 bases left between them. Germline V lookup: CDR1 GTSNPN, CDR2 SVGIG (reference sequence). CDR3 residues: CAWSGQTEAFF. As DNA, the CDR3 is TGTGCCTGGAGTGGACAGACTGAAGCTTTCTTT.

The CDR3 nucleotides read TGCGCCAGCAGCCAAGCCTTGGGGCGGTGGAACACTGAAGCTTTCTTT. Protein sequence: CASSQALGRWNTEAFF. This chain joins TRBV4-1 and TRBJ1-1, with a weak D call TRBD1 (5 bases). V dropped 1 base and J dropped 1 base, with 13 bases sitting between them. In germline, CDR1 is MGHRA, CDR2 YSYEKL. CDR3 length: 16 residues.

This clone has only one observation. This chain uses TRBV9 with TRBJ2-1; 9 positions match TRBD1. V shed 4 bases and J 2 bases; nucleotides not matched to a gene: 7. Germline lookup yields CDR1 SGDLS and CDR2 YYNGEE. CDR3 size: 16 residues. CDR3 protein: CASSNQDRGPYNEQFF. Here the CDR3 DNA reads TGTGCCAGCAGCAACCAGGACAGGGGTCCCTACAATGAGCAGTTCTTC.

The chain uses TRBV5-5 and TRBJ2-1, with a tentative D call TRBD2 (5 bases). The CDR3 length is 15 residues. V was cut by 2 bases and J by 1 base, with 10 bases left in between. CDR1 and CDR2 (germline): SGHKS, YYEKEE (reference sequence). CDR3 sequence reads: CASSLRERSYNEQFF. The CDR3 nucleotides are TGTGCCAGCAGCTTAAGGGAGAGATCCTACAATGAGCAGTTCTTC.

The chain combines TRBV7-9 with TRBJ2-3; D is unresolved. V lost 1 base and J 6 bases, leaving 5 bases between the germline ends. The CDR3 totals 12 residues. Germline V gene data show CDR1 as SEHNR and CDR2 as FQNEAQ (reference sequence). The chain's CDR3 is CASSLEGDTQYF. The CDR3 bases are TGTGCCAGCAGCTTAGAAGGGGATACGCAGTATTTT.

This sequence joins TRBV3-1 (or the pseudogene TRBV3-2) and TRBJ2-1, with D perhaps matching TRBD2 (6 bases). The germline V gene has CDR1 LGHDT and CDR2 YNNKEL (reference sequence). CDR3 size: 14 residues. With 4 bases removed from V and 2 bases from J, the gap between germline ends came to 9 bases. CDR3 loop: CASSPSGAYNEQFF. The CDR3 coding sequence is TGTGCCAGCAGCCCTTCGGGGGCCTACAATGAGCAGTTCTTC.

The chain joins TRBV19 to TRBJ1-5, with 10 bases that match TRBD1. J lost 7 bases, V lost 5 bases, and 2 bases had no gene match. The germline gives CDR1 LNHDA, CDR2 SQIVND (reference sequence). The CDR3 runs 13 residues. CDR3 residues: CASSSDRGQPQHF. The CDR3 DNA reads TGTGCCAGTAGTTCGGACAGGGGGCAGCCCCAGCATTTT.

V and J are TRBV13 and TRBJ2-7; tentatively, D is TRBD1 (6 bases). The CDR3 consists of 14 residues. With 0 bases removed from V and 2 bases from J, the gap between germline ends came to 8 bases. Germline V gene data show CDR1 as PRHDT and CDR2 as FYEKMQ (reference sequence). CDR3 in DNA: TGTGCCAGCAGCTTAGGCCAGGGGCCCTACGAGCAGTACTTC. As protein: CASSLGQGPYEQYF.

This chain connects TRBV30 to TRBJ1-2; D is unresolved. The CDR3 covers 13 residues. Trimming took off 2 bases at V and 4 bases at J, with 11 bases between the two ends. CDR1 is GTSNPN, CDR2 SVGIG, per germline (reference sequence). The CDR3 bases are TGTGCCTGGAGTTCCGGGGATGGCTATGGCTACACCTTC. Protein sequence: CAWSSGDGYGYTF.

V gene TRBV28 combines with J gene TRBJ1-2; 7 nucleotides line up with TRBD1. V trimming: 6 bases; J trimming: 6 bases; junction bases outside the gene matches: 22. Germline assignment: CDR1 MDHEN and CDR2 SYDVKM. The CDR3 sequence is 18 residues long. The CDR3 loop is CASSLQYFPTGAGDGYTF. CDR3 DNA sequence: TGTGCCAGCAGCCTACAATACTTCCCTACAGGGGCCGGTGATGGCTACACCTTC.